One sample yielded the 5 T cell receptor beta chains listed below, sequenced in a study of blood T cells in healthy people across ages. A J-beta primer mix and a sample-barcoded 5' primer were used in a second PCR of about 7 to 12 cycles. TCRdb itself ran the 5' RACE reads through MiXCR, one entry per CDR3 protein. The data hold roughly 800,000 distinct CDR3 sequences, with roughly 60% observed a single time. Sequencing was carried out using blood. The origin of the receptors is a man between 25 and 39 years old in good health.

In DNA, the CDR3 is TGCGCCAGCAGTCCGCGGGACAGGAGCTCCTACGAGCAGTACTTC. As protein: CASSPRDRSSYEQYF. The chain employs TRBV4-1 and TRBJ2-7, with 8 positions matching TRBD1. Germline trimming cut 6 bases from V and 0 bases from J; bases unmatched to any gene: 7. The CDR3 length is 15 residues. Germline CDR1 is MGHRA and CDR2 is YSYEKL.

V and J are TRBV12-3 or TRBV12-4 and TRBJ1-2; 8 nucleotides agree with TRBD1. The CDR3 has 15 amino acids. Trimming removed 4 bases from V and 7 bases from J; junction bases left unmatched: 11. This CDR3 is CASSSGPQGAFGYTF. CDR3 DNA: TGTGCCAGCAGTTCCGGACCCCAGGGGGCGTTTGGCTACACCTTC.

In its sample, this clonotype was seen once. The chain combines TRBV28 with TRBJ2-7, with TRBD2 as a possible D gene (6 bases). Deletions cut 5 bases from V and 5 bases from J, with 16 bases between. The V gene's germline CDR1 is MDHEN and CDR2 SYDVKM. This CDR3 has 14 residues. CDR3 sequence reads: CASSPSPSVHEQYF. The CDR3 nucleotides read TGTGCCAGCAGTCCCTCCCCTAGCGTGCACGAGCAGTACTTC.

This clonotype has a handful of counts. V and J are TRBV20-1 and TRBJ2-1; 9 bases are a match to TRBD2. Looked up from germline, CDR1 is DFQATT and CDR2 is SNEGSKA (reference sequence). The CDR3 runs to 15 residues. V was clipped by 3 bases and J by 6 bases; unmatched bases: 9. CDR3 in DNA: TGCAGTGCTAGGGCCTGGCGGGAGGGCCTCAATGAGCAGTTCTTC. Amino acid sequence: CSARAWREGLNEQFF.

The CDR3 DNA is TGCAGCGTTCAGACGGGGAACACTGAAGCTTTCTTT. This sequence encodes CSVQTGNTEAFF. V gene TRBV29-1 combines with J gene TRBJ1-1; the D is unclear. Deletions cut 5 bases from V and 1 base from J, with 8 bases between. The CDR3 runs 12 residues. Germline lookup yields CDR1 SQVTM and CDR2 ANQGSEA. Filled out from reference TRBV29-1 and TRBJ1-1, the complete variable domain reads SAVISQKPSRDICQRGTSLTIQCQVDSQVTMMFWYRQQPGQSLTLIATANQGSEATYESGFVIDKFPISRPNLTFSTLTVSNMSPEDSSIYLCSVQTGNTEAFFGQGTRLTVV.